This section outlines one T cell receptor beta chain sequence together with its context. Only a few counts were recorded for this clone. This clone's antigen is unknown. Qualities for individual bases were not recorded, and no much larger clone is one base off. The source of the sample is a study of cytotoxic CD8 clonotypes in ibrutinib-treated CLL (dated by TCRdb to about 2021). Notes on the research overall: The cohort was composed of 11 relapsed/refractory and around 15 treatment-naive patients; IGHV unmutated status was identified in approximately 17 patients. Responses were partial in roughly 24 patients and complete in 2; after median about 5.5 years follow-up, about 14 stayed in remission and some twelve progressed. The response samples were drawn at a median of around eleven months into treatment, with a range of about 6 to 40 months. On average, each sample had 255,043 productive templates and 94,082 productive rearrangements. Longitudinal samples were available for 26 of the 86 trial participants. Cryopreserved peripheral blood mononuclear cells were collected before treatment, at response, and at either disease progression or sustained remission. Patients were still on ibrutinib when every remission and progressive disease sample was collected. Overall results and qualifications from the work: Public clonotypes were rare and either shrank or stayed stable during treatment, and the rise in clonality at ibrutinib response reflected expansion of private clonotypes. Sustained-remission and progressing patients did not have matched sampling times, and lymph node repertoires were not examined. At baseline, clonality was higher than in age-matched healthy donors and showed a strong correlation with circulating CD8+ T-cell counts. At ibrutinib response clonality went up, during sustained remission it held steady, and at progression it dropped back toward baseline.

Each clonotype received, on average, around 10x coverage in deep resolution sequencing performed on a MiSeq, where the target depth lay between 1 in 1 million and 1 in 200,000 T cells. The immunoSEQ hsTCRB Kit was used to generate the TCR beta libraries. The paper's data handling went like this. The data were analyzed with ImmunoSEQ Analyzer and ImmunoSEQ Data Assistant, and V, D and J gene assignments followed IMGT definitions. Clonality, which ranges from 0 to 1, was calculated by subtracting the normalized Shannon entropy of productive rearrangement frequencies from one. Only overrepresented clonotypes making up at least 0.05% of each patient's repertoire were included in the public clonotype analysis. About 13 age-matched healthy donor repertoires from immuneACCESS were used as controls for clonality. In its TCRdb copy, this immuneACCESS table keeps in-frame sequences only and misses some clones. Where compared with another copy, unresolved V genes explain less than half of these, and the others have no known cause. The V and J calls and clone size come from that table; D and trimming were worked out from the DNA. This sample holds fewer than 400,000 clones; roughly 67% were observed only once. Around 6.3% of the sample is taken by the ten largest.

Trimming at the junction amounts to 3 bases on V and 8 bases on J, and the germline ends lie 13 bases apart. Sequences SGHAT (CDR1) and FQNNGV (CDR2) are obtained from the germline V gene. The CDR3 spans 13 residues, from the cysteine through the phenylalanine. Of all the DNA, just the CDR3 is kept, 39 bases in frame from base 1. For TCR beta library preparation, about 2 micrograms of genomic DNA were extracted from the cryopreserved PBMCs. Longitudinal blood samples from CLL patients receiving ibrutinib monotherapy were subjected to high-throughput TCR beta sequencing. The patients were enrolled in a single-center, open-label phase 2 trial of ibrutinib monotherapy.

The sample here was PBMCs, taken after 36 months of ibrutinib treatment. This receptor was obtained from a human donor with chronic lymphocytic leukemia. Recombination joined TRBV11-2 with TRBJ1-2, with the D segment identity uncertain. The CDR3 amino acid sequence is: CASSFFVGKGYTF. In nucleotides, the sequence is TGTGCCAGCAGCTTTTTTGTTGGTAAGGGCTACACCTTC.